The 23 T cell receptor beta chains reported below all come from one sample, sequenced in a study of blood T cell repertoires in COVID-19. The assay was immunoSEQ multiplex PCR, and TCRdb's table has in-frame clones only and misses some. The sample shows roughly 340,000 clones, around nine tenths of them seen only once. The sample taken for sequencing was peripheral blood. These receptors were obtained from a woman between 18 and 30 years old who had recovered from COVID-19.

The CDR3 region is CATSRELGQHNYGYTF. CDR3 DNA sequence: TGTGCCACCAGCAGAGAGTTGGGACAGCATAACTATGGCTACACCTTC. The chain carries TRBV15 and TRBJ1-2; 7 bases agree with TRBD1. Germline values: CDR1 LNHNV, CDR2 YYDKDF (reference sequence). The CDR3 contains 16 residues. With 0 bases clipped from V and 1 base from J, the junction kept 5 bases outside the gene matches.

This CDR3 reads CAREGGAGVGTEAFF. The CDR3 bases are TGTGCCAGGGAAGGGGGAGCAGGGGTGGGCACTGAAGCTTTCTTT. This chain uses TRBV21-1 with TRBJ1-1; the table's D call of TRBD1 was not tested on the DNA. TRBV21-1 is a pseudogene segment. The CDR3 sequence is 15 residues long.

The J gene is TRBJ2-1, the V gene TRBV5-4; TRBD2 matches at 10 bases. Unmatched junction bases numbered 4, after V lost 5 bases and J lost 8 bases. Germline loops: CDR1 SGHNT, CDR2 YYREEE (reference sequence). The CDR3 has 13 residues. The CDR3 region is CASSSGTSDEQFF. The CDR3 DNA reads TGTGCCAGCAGTTCCGGGACTAGCGATGAGCAGTTCTTC.

CDR3 nucleotide sequence: TGTGCCAGCAGTCCACGTTGGCAGGGCTATGGCTACACCTTC. Translation: CASSPRWQGYGYTF. This sequence joins TRBV6-5 and TRBJ1-2, with TRBD1 as a possible D gene (5 bases). V was pared by 5 bases and J by 4 bases, with 14 bases between. Germline V lookup: CDR1 MNHEY, CDR2 SVGAGI. There are 14 residues in the CDR3.

This clone has more than one count but fewer than ten. The rearrangement joins TRBV3-1 (or the pseudogene TRBV3-2) to TRBJ2-7, with TRBD2 identical over 7 bases. There are 15 residues in the CDR3. V lost 5 bases and J lost 0; bases outside the gene matches: 7. From germline, CDR1 is LGHDT and CDR2 YNNKEL (reference sequence). CDR3 amino acids: CASSFRLAVSYEQYV. CDR3 nucleotide sequence: TGTGCCAGCAGCTTCCGACTAGCAGTCTCCTACGAGCAGTACGTC.

The chain has TRBV29-1 and TRBJ1-1; TRBD1 is a possible D gene (5 bases). CDR3 length: 13 residues. Germline assignment: CDR1 SQVTM and CDR2 ANQGSEA. V was clipped by 4 bases and J by 0 bases, with 9 bases between them. CDR3 bases: TGCAGCGTTGCTCAGGGCATGAACACTGAAGCTTTCTTT. It specifies CSVAQGMNTEAFF.

The chain is built from TRBV19 and TRBJ1-2, with D hard to call. Trimming took 3 bases from V and 2 from J, leaving 7 bases between them. The germline V gene has CDR1 LNHDA and CDR2 SQIVND (reference sequence). The CDR3 consists of 13 residues. The CDR3 DNA reads TGTGCCAGTAGTATCGAACAGAACTATGGCTACACCTTC. Protein: CASSIEQNYGYTF.

The chain uses TRBV15 and TRBJ1-1; D gene unclear. The CDR3 loop spans 13 amino acids. Germline CDR1 LNHNV, CDR2 YYDKDF (reference sequence). With 6 bases removed from V and 1 base from J, the gap between germline ends came to 9 bases. The chain's CDR3 is CATSIQRNTEAFF. The CDR3 DNA sequence: TGTGCCACCAGTATACAGAGGAACACTGAAGCTTTCTTT.

This clone turned up a few times. V usage is TRBV20-1 and J usage is TRBJ2-1, with a weak D call TRBD1 (5 bases). Germline CDR1 is DFQATT and CDR2 is SNEGSKA (reference sequence). The CDR3 has 11 amino acids. V was cut by 5 bases and J by 6 bases, with 8 bases left in between. The CDR3 DNA sequence: TGCAGTGCTGAAAGGGGCAATGAGCAGTTCTTC. This encodes CSAERGNEQFF.

The genes are TRBV6-2 or TRBV6-3 and TRBJ2-2; D may be TRBD1 (6 bases). V lost 5 bases and J 3 bases, leaving 13 bases between the germline ends. The germline V gene has CDR1 MNHEY and CDR2 SVGEGT. This CDR3 contains 15 residues. DNA of the CDR3: TGTGCCAGCAGTACGAGGGACACGTACACCGGGGAGCTGTTTTTT. It yields the protein CASSTRDTYTGELFF.

The rearrangement joins TRBV11-2 to TRBJ1-3; D is unclear. Trimming stripped 0 bases from V and 3 bases from J, with 9 bases between. The germline gives CDR1 SGHAT, CDR2 FQNNGV. The CDR3 contains 15 residues. CDR3 amino acids: CASSLDSRDGNTIYF. In DNA form, the CDR3 reads TGTGCCAGCAGCTTAGATTCGCGGGATGGAAACACCATATATTTT.

The rearrangement joins TRBV28 to TRBJ2-3, with 8 bases matching TRBD1. V lost 2 bases to trimming and J lost 6 bases; unmatched junction nucleotides: 19. This CDR3 comprises 19 residues. Germline lookup yields CDR1 MDHEN and CDR2 SYDVKM. CDR3 loop: CASSLRGQVPREFVDTQYF. The CDR3 region has the DNA TGTGCCAGCAGTTTACGGGGACAGGTACCTAGGGAGTTTGTGGATACGCAGTATTTT.

CDR3 loop: CASSQGQGLYSPLHF. The CDR3, as DNA: TGCGCCAGCAGCCAAGGGCAGGGCCTATATTCACCCCTCCACTTT. J is TRBJ1-6 and V is TRBV4-1; D is perhaps TRBD1 (5 bases). The CDR3 runs 15 residues. The V end was cut by 1 base, the J end by 8 bases, with 12 bases between. Germline V gene lookup returns CDR1 MGHRA and CDR2 YSYEKL.

This chain uses TRBV6-2 or TRBV6-3 with TRBJ2-5; D is possibly TRBD2 (7 bases). This CDR3 comprises 18 residues. The V and J ends lost 0 bases and 5 bases respectively, with 22 bases between them. The germline V gene encodes CDR1 MNHEY and CDR2 SVGEGT. The CDR3 nucleotides read TGTGCCAGCAGTTACTCTTTGGCGGGGGCGAGGAGATTGGAGACCCAGTACTTC. This encodes CASSYSLAGARRLETQYF.

In the case of this clone: One end of the junction does not line up with germline, which may come from a read error. The chain joins TRBV19 to TRBJ1-3; TRBD1 might be the D (5 bases). This CDR3 has 17 residues. Germline-derived CDR1 and CDR2 are LNHDA and SQIVND (reference sequence). The CDR3 spells CASRIVSDGHSGNTIYF. The CDR3 nucleotides read TGTGCCAGTCGTATCGTTTCGGACGGACACTCTGGAAACACCATATATTTT.

The chain recombines TRBV30 with TRBJ1-6; D unclear. Per germline, CDR1 GTSNPN and CDR2 SVGIG (reference sequence). This CDR3 contains 14 residues. V dropped 3 bases and J dropped 5 bases, with 11 bases sitting between them. In DNA, the CDR3 is TGTGCCTGGAGGGACTCTTTCGATAATTCACCCCTCCACTTT. Translation gives CAWRDSFDNSPLHF.

The chain carries TRBV9 and TRBJ1-2; D not certain. The V gene's germline CDR1 is SGDLS and CDR2 YYNGEE. V was clipped by 4 bases and J by 5 bases, with 12 bases between them. The CDR3 extends over 13 amino acids. The CDR3 DNA is TGTGCCAGCAGCCCCGGCGGTCGATATGGCTACACCTTC. This gives the protein CASSPGGRYGYTF.

The V and J genes are TRBV7-2 and TRBJ1-1; the D gene is possibly TRBD1 (5 bases). CDR3 length equals 16 residues. V lost 1 base and J 11 bases, leaving 23 bases between the germline ends. Germline lookup yields CDR1 SGHTA and CDR2 FQGNSA. Here the CDR3 DNA reads TGTGCCAGCAGCTTAGGAATTGCGAGGGCAGCGGGGGGGGCTTTCTTT. This translates into CASSLGIARAAGGAFF.

The chain has TRBV27 and TRBJ1-2, with 10 nucleotides matching TRBD1. The CDR3 is made up of 17 amino acids. Germline trimming cut 2 bases from V and 8 bases from J; bases unmatched to any gene: 14. Germline V gene sequence: CDR1 MNHEY, CDR2 SMNVEV (reference sequence). In nucleotides, the CDR3 is TGTGCCAGCAGTTTAAATAGAGGGACAGGGGAAAGATGGGGCTACACCTTC. Its protein product is CASSLNRGTGERWGYTF.

This rearrangement joins TRBV14 to TRBJ1-2; maybe TRBD1 (6 bases). The germline V and J ends were trimmed by 3 bases and 1 base, with 18 bases remaining between them. The germline gives CDR1 SGHDN, CDR2 FVKESK. The CDR3 is made up of 17 amino acids. The CDR3 nucleotides are TGTGCCAGCAGCCAGGATAAGACAGGACTGATTAACTATGGCTACACCTTC. It codes for CASSQDKTGLINYGYTF.

The V and J genes are TRBV12-3 or TRBV12-4 and TRBJ2-5, with 8 bases lining up with TRBD2. Trimming cost V 5 bases and J 6 bases; bases outside gene matches: 5. The length of the CDR3 is 13 residues. The CDR3 DNA follows: TGTGCCAGCAGTACCCGGGGGGGAAAGACCCAGTACTTC. This translates into CASSTRGGKTQYF.

The chain combines TRBV11-3 with TRBJ1-1; D gene ambiguous. Germline CDR1 reads SGHNT; CDR2 reads YENEEA. This CDR3 is 15 amino acids long. The germline V and J ends were trimmed by 0 bases and 0 bases, with 8 bases remaining between them. CDR3 protein: CASSLDPTMNTEAFF. In nucleotides, the CDR3 is TGTGCCAGCAGCTTAGACCCTACCATGAACACTGAAGCTTTCTTT.

V is TRBV9 and J is TRBJ2-3; possibly TRBD2 for D (5 bases). In germline, CDR1 is SGDLS, CDR2 YYNGEE. The CDR3 loop spans 16 amino acids. V was cut by 1 base and J by 1 base, with 13 bases left in between. CDR3 DNA sequence: TGTGCCAGCAGCGTATCAGCGGCGAAGGGCACAGATACGCAGTATTTT. It specifies CASSVSAAKGTDTQYF.